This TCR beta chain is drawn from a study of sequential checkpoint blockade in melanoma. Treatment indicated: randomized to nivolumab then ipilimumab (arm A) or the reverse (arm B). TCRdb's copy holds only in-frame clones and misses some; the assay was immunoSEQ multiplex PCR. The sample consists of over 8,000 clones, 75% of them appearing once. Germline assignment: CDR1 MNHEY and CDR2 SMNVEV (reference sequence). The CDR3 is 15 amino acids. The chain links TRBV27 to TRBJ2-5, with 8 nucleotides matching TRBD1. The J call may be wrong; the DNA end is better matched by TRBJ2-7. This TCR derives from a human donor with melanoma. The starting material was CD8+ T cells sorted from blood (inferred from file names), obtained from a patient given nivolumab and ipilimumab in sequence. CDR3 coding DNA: TGTGCCAGCAGTTGGACGGGACAGGAGTCCTACGAGCAGTACTTC. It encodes CASSWTGQESYEQYF.